This T cell receptor beta chain stems from a study of regulatory T cells in long-lasting Graves disease. According to the study, TCR beta libraries were built with iRepertoire HTBI primers and CDR3-region Arm-PCR. Source study methods: The study identified roughly 59 TRBV and 13 to 15 TRBJ segments across samples. MiXCR, applied by TCRdb to the multiplex PCR reads, yields one record per CDR3 protein. The V and J calls shown here were made by TCRdb, not taken from the authors' results. The sample lists 620,000 or so distinct CDR3 sequences; less than 20% were seen once. Remarks on this clonotype: Antigen: not known.

General study findings and limits: New patients shared roughly 980 public clonotypes, fewer than the approximately 3,000 shared by persistent patients.

Regarding time point: newly diagnosed GD, antithyroid drugs for less than 3 months. From PBMCs, RNA was extracted and then used to make the TCR library. A further study also used this sample, focusing on T cells in Graves' hyperthyroidism and ophthalmopathy. In that study: It was considered stable Graves' hyperthyroidism when ophthalmopathy did not progress within 18 months. Most thyroid clonotypes with frequency above 0.001 were detected in blood.

Source: peripheral blood mononuclear cells (PBMCs), taken at new diagnosis, from a patient treated with antithyroid drugs. The TCR originated in a woman in her thirties with Graves disease.

In DNA, the CDR3 is TGTGCCAGCACCTATGACAGGGTGACTGAAGCTTTCTTT. This sequence encodes CASTYDRVTEAFF. This chain links TRBV6-1 with TRBJ1-1; 7 positions agree with TRBD1. CDR3 length equals 13 residues. V dropped 7 bases and J dropped 5; count of bases not matched to a gene: 7. Germline V gene data show CDR1 as MNHNS and CDR2 as SASEGT.